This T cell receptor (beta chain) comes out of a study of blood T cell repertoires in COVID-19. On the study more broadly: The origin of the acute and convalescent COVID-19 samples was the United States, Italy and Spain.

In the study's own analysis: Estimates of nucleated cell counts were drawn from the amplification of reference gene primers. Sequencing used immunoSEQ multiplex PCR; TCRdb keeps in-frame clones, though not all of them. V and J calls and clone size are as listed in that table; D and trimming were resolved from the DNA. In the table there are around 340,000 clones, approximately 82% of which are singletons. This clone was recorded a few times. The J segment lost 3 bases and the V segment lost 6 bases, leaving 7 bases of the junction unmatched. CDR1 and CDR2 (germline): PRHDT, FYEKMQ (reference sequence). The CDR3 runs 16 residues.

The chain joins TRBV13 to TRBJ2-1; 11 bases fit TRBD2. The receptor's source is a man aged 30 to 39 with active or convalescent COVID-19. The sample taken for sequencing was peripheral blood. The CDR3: CASRTTSGVFYNEQFF. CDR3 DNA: TGTGCCAGCAGGACGACTAGCGGGGTATTCTACAATGAGCAGTTCTTC.